This T cell receptor (beta chain) was sequenced for a study of T-cell memory formation after mild COVID-19. As for the study in general: Each donor largely had its own TCR clusters.

Trimming removed 4 bases from V and 7 bases from J, with 18 bases in between. This CDR3 contains 16 residues. CDR1 is KGHDR and CDR2 is SFDVKD in the germline V gene. Amplification by 5'RACE using constant-segment primers produced TCR alpha and TCR beta cDNA libraries that carried sample barcodes and UMIs. Via MiXCR, TCRdb re-called the 5' RACE reads, giving one row per CDR3 protein. This table has about 600,000 distinct CDR3 sequences, less than 25% appearing once. The chain recombines TRBV24-1 with TRBJ2-2; D remains unclear. The sample was PBMCs or a T cell subset sorted from them (not recorded which). The TCR comes from an adult woman who had mild COVID-19 (a few samples of this study predate the infection). Cell type and time point are not known. CDR3 DNA: TGTGCCACCAGTGACTCCGGGCAACCACCGCTCGGGGAGCTGTTTTTT. This codes for CATSDSGQPPLGELFF.